The source of this TCR beta chain is a study of T cell changes during pregnancy in multiple sclerosis. This clone occurred once. There are 15 residues in the CDR3. In germline, CDR1 is SGHDT, CDR2 YYEEEE. V lost 4 bases and J lost 7, with 20 bases in between. Method: immunoSEQ multiplex PCR; TCRdb's copy keeps in-frame clones and lacks some. Of tens of thousands of clones detected, around nine tenths appear once; the ten largest clones hold 0.74%. The sequence derives from a female donor in good health, enrolled as a control in a pregnancy study. The rearrangement joins TRBV5-6 to TRBJ1-2; possibly TRBD1 for D (6 bases). The sequenced sample was CD4+ T cells from peripheral blood mononuclear cells, obtained in the first trimester of pregnancy. The CDR3 spells CASSPTPGQRGGYTF. The CDR3 nucleotides are TGTGCCAGCAGCCCGACTCCGGGACAACGGGGTGGCTACACCTTC.